A single sample is the source of the 7 T cell receptor beta chains below, sequenced in a study of human T cells and chemical hapten exposure. Time point specified: healthy volunteer bleed at 2 weeks. From whole blood left unfractionated, total RNA was extracted. TCRdb reanalysed the RACE reads using MiXCR and keeps one entry per CDR3 protein. Seen here are roughly 49,000 distinct CDR3 sequences, 4.3% observed once, and the top ten hold approximately 1.5%. Source material: whole blood. These receptors were collected from a female donor in good health. Some clones in this sample may be carry-over from other donors' samples.

This clonotype was seen ten or more times. The genes are TRBV3-2 and TRBJ2-3; the table names TRBD2, a call not compared with the DNA. TRBV3-2 is termed a pseudogene. This CDR3 region has 19 residues. This CDR3 is CASSQDSGRGDVTTDTQYF. CDR3 DNA: TGTGCCAGCAGCCAAGATAGTGGGAGAGGAGACGTCACCACAGATACGCAGTATTTT.

At least ten counts were recorded for this clonotype. This chain links TRBV2 with TRBJ1-1; D unclear. Per germline, CDR1 SNHLY and CDR2 FYNNEI. CDR3 length: 14 residues. V lost 3 bases, J lost 1 base, and 9 bases lay in between. CDR3 nucleotide sequence: TGTGCCAGCAGTGATCGCAACAGGAACACTGAAGCTTTCTTT. Encoded protein: CASSDRNRNTEAFF.

Notes on this clonotype: Possible read error: a much larger clone is one base away. V is TRBV12-3 or TRBV12-4 and J is TRBJ1-6, with D possibly TRBD1 on 5 matching bases. The CDR3 spans 15 residues. CDR3: CASSSTGTYNSPLNF. For the CDR3, the DNA is TGTGCCAGCAGCTCTACCGGGACCTATAATTCACCCCTCAACTTT.

The V and J genes are TRBV25-1 and TRBJ2-3; 12 bases are a match to TRBD2. Germline V lookup: CDR1 MGHDK, CDR2 SYGVNS. V was clipped by 5 bases and J by 4 bases; unmatched bases: 13. This CDR3 is 18 amino acids long. The CDR3 sequence is CASSMGTSGPWGADTQYF. In DNA, the CDR3 is TGTGCCAGCAGTATGGGGACTAGCGGGCCCTGGGGAGCAGATACGCAGTATTTT.

This clonotype was seen many times. The gene calls are TRBV5-1 and TRBJ1-2; D possibly corresponds to TRBD1 (6 bases). Deletions cut 3 bases from V and 4 bases from J, with 16 bases between. Germline loops: CDR1 SGHRS, CDR2 YFSETQ. The CDR3 loop spans 15 amino acids. This CDR3 is CASSWETGLTYGYTF. CDR3 DNA sequence: TGCGCCAGCAGCTGGGAGACAGGTTTGACCTATGGCTACACCTTC.

This clonotype was detected ten times or more. The V call is TRBV5-6, the J call TRBJ1-1; 9 nucleotides match TRBD1. V dropped 6 bases and J dropped 3; count of bases not matched to a gene: 6. CDR1 is SGHDT, CDR2 YYEEEE, per germline. The CDR3 consists of 14 residues. The CDR3 nucleotides are TGTGCCAGCAACGTGGACAGGGGAGACACTGAAGCTTTCTTT. Amino acid sequence: CASNVDRGDTEAFF. The full variable domain, with the rest looked up from reference TRBV5-6 and TRBJ1-1, is DAGVTQSPTHLIKTRGQQVTLRCSPKSGHDTVSWYQQALGQGPQFIFQYYEEEERQRGNFPDRFSGHQFPNYSSELNVNALLLGDSALYLCASNVDRGDTEAFFGQGTRLTVV.

At least ten counts were recorded for this clonotype. J is TRBJ1-3 and V is TRBV2, with TRBD1 matching 8 bases. The germline V gene encodes CDR1 SNHLY and CDR2 FYNNEI. The CDR3 length is 20 residues. J was trimmed by 0 bases and V by 4 bases; bases with no gene match: 17. This chain's CDR3 is CASSAYLWTGHIYSGNTIYF. The CDR3, as DNA: TGTGCCAGCAGTGCTTACCTTTGGACAGGGCATATCTACTCTGGAAACACCATATATTTT.